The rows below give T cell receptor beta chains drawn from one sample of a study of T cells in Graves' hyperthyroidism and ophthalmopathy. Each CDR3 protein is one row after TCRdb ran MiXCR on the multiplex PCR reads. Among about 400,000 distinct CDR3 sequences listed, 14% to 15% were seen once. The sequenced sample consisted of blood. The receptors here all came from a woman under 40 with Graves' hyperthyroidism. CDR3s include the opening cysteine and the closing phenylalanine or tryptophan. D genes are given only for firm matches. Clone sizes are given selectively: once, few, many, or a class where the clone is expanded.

cdr3_aa: CATSTDTGVWETQYF
cdr3_nt: TGTGCCACCAGCACAGACACAGGGGTGTGGGAGACCCAGTACTTC
clone_size: -
j_call: TRBJ2-5
v_call: TRBV15
d_call: TRBD1

cdr3_aa: CASSNSGTWGEQYF
cdr3_nt: TGTGCCAGCAGCAATAGCGGGACTTGGGGGGAGCAGTACTTC
clone_size: -
j_call: TRBJ2-7
v_call: TRBV7-9
d_call: TRBD2

cdr3_aa: CASSLTPGNTEAFF
cdr3_nt: TGTGCCAGCAGTCTGACTCCAGGGAACACTGAAGCTTTCTTT
clone_size: -
j_call: TRBJ1-1
v_call: TRBV27
d_call: -

cdr3_aa: CASKIAGVGNEQFF
cdr3_nt: TGTGCCAGCAAAATAGCGGGAGTGGGCAATGAGCAGTTCTTC
clone_size: many
j_call: TRBJ2-1
v_call: TRBV6-1
d_call: TRBD2

cdr3_aa: CASSLEVESSRYGYTF
cdr3_nt: TGCGCCAGCAGCTTGGAAGTGGAAAGTTCTCGCTATGGCTACACCTTC
clone_size: many
j_call: TRBJ1-2
v_call: TRBV5-1
d_call: -

cdr3_aa: CASSLYMSSGNTIYF
cdr3_nt: TGCGCCAGCAGCTTGTACATGAGCTCTGGAAACACCATATATTTT
clone_size: -
j_call: TRBJ1-3
v_call: TRBV5-1
d_call: -

cdr3_aa: CSATRISGANVLTF
cdr3_nt: TGCAGTGCTACGAGGATCTCTGGGGCCAACGTCCTGACTTTC
clone_size: few
j_call: TRBJ2-6
v_call: TRBV20-1
d_call: -

cdr3_aa: CASSIFPGLAEETQYF
cdr3_nt: TGTGCCAGCAGCATATTTCCGGGACTAGCAGAAGAGACCCAGTACTTC
clone_size: -
j_call: TRBJ2-5
v_call: TRBV13
d_call: TRBD2

cdr3_aa: CASSPIWDRPGTDTQYF
cdr3_nt: TGTGCCAGCAGTCCTATCTGGGACAGGCCTGGCACAGATACGCAGTATTTT
clone_size: many
j_call: TRBJ2-3
v_call: TRBV28
d_call: TRBD1

cdr3_aa: CSVRQGYSENTGELFF
cdr3_nt: TGCAGCGTTCGACAGGGGTATAGCGAGAACACCGGGGAGCTGTTTTTT
clone_size: many
j_call: TRBJ2-2
v_call: TRBV29-1
d_call: TRBD1

cdr3_aa: CASSPARELVEQFF
cdr3_nt: TGTGCCAGCAGCCCCGCGCGGGAGCTCGTTGAGCAGTTCTTC
clone_size: few
j_call: TRBJ2-1
v_call: TRBV7-9
d_call: TRBD2

cdr3_aa: CAWNGDTNEKLFF
cdr3_nt: TGTGCCTGGAATGGCGACACTAATGAAAAACTGTTTTTT
clone_size: -
j_call: TRBJ1-4
v_call: TRBV30
d_call: -

cdr3_aa: CASSHDYYEQYF
cdr3_nt: TGTGCCAGCAGCCATGATTACTACGAGCAGTACTTC
clone_size: many
j_call: TRBJ2-7
v_call: TRBV7-9
d_call: -

cdr3_aa: CASSSTDTDNEQFF
cdr3_nt: TGTGCCAGCAGTTCTACAGACACCGACAATGAGCAGTTCTTC
clone_size: -
j_call: TRBJ2-1
v_call: TRBV6-2/TRBV6-3
d_call: -

cdr3_aa: CASSQVASGTPQETQYF
cdr3_nt: TGCGCCAGCAGCCAAGTAGCGTCTGGGACACCCCAAGAGACCCAGTACTTC
clone_size: -
j_call: TRBJ2-5
v_call: TRBV4-1
d_call: -

cdr3_aa: CASSQAQRGMLF
cdr3_nt: TGTGCCAGCAGCCAAGCTCAGCGGGGTATGCTCTTC
clone_size: -
j_call: TRBJ2-1
v_call: TRBV3-1
d_call: TRBD2

cdr3_aa: CASSLAGALDYEQYF
cdr3_nt: TGTGCCAGCAGCTTAGCGGGAGCGCTAGACTACGAGCAGTACTTC
clone_size: -
j_call: TRBJ2-7
v_call: TRBV5-6
d_call: TRBD2

cdr3_aa: CASSLETSGTYEQYF
cdr3_nt: TGTGCCAGCAGCTTGGAGACTAGCGGGACGTACGAGCAGTACTTC
clone_size: many
j_call: TRBJ2-7
v_call: TRBV5-8
d_call: TRBD2

cdr3_aa: CASSRTGPTEAFF
cdr3_nt: TGTGCCAGCAGTCGGACAGGGCCCACTGAAGCTTTCTTT
clone_size: few
j_call: TRBJ1-1
v_call: TRBV6-1
d_call: TRBD1

cdr3_aa: CASSQDPPTSGSGTGELFF
cdr3_nt: TGTGCCAGCAGCCAAGATCCCCCTACTAGCGGGAGTGGCACCGGGGAGCTGTTTTTT
clone_size: -
j_call: TRBJ2-2
v_call: TRBV14
d_call: TRBD2

cdr3_aa: CASSPAEADTQYF
cdr3_nt: TGTGCCAGCAGCCCCGCTGAAGCAGATACGCAGTATTTT
clone_size: many
j_call: TRBJ2-3
v_call: TRBV11-1
d_call: -

cdr3_aa: CASSLDRETYEQFF
cdr3_nt: TGTGCCAGCAGCCTTGACAGGGAAACCTACGAGCAGTTCTTC
clone_size: -
j_call: TRBJ2-1
v_call: TRBV7-2
d_call: TRBD1

cdr3_aa: CASSPRDRPTYEQYF
cdr3_nt: TGTGCCAGCAGCCCCCGGGACAGACCTACCTACGAGCAGTACTTC
clone_size: many
j_call: TRBJ2-7
v_call: TRBV7-9
d_call: TRBD1

cdr3_aa: CAWSGGLTGELFF
cdr3_nt: TGTGCCTGGAGTGGTGGCCTCACCGGGGAGCTGTTTTTT
clone_size: many
j_call: TRBJ2-2
v_call: TRBV30
d_call: -

cdr3_aa: CASSLVGAAPSTDTQYF
cdr3_nt: TGTGCCAGCAGTTTAGTGGGTGCGGCCCCTAGCACAGATACGCAGTATTTT
clone_size: many
j_call: TRBJ2-3
v_call: TRBV28
d_call: -

cdr3_aa: CSVDLSRTGTLETQYF
cdr3_nt: TGCAGTGTGGATTTGAGCAGGACAGGGACCTTGGAGACCCAGTACTTC
clone_size: -
j_call: TRBJ2-5
v_call: TRBV20-1
d_call: TRBD1

cdr3_aa: CASSLSGRTTDTQYF
cdr3_nt: TGCGCCAGCAGCTTGTCTGGGAGGACGACAGATACGCAGTATTTT
clone_size: many
j_call: TRBJ2-3
v_call: TRBV5-1
d_call: -

cdr3_aa: CASNPLASGNYEQYF
cdr3_nt: TGTGCCAGCAACCCCCTAGCTAGCGGGAACTACGAGCAGTACTTC
clone_size: -
j_call: TRBJ2-7
v_call: TRBV2
d_call: TRBD2

cdr3_aa: CASSLRFPDTQYF
cdr3_nt: TGTGCCAGCAGTTTAAGGTTTCCAGATACGCAGTATTTT
clone_size: few
j_call: TRBJ2-3
v_call: TRBV27
d_call: -

cdr3_aa: CASSPRTGGGYNEQFF
cdr3_nt: TGTGCCAGCAGCCCCAGGACAGGGGGCGGTTACAATGAGCAGTTCTTC
clone_size: few
j_call: TRBJ2-1
v_call: TRBV7-9
d_call: TRBD1

cdr3_aa: CASRHTGTYGYTF
cdr3_nt: TGTGCCAGCAGACACACAGGGACGTATGGCTACACCTTC
clone_size: -
j_call: TRBJ1-2
v_call: TRBV6-1
d_call: -

cdr3_aa: CASSLSGVLSRTEAFF
cdr3_nt: TGTGCCAGCAGTTTATCAGGGGTTCTATCTCGCACTGAAGCTTTCTTT
clone_size: -
j_call: TRBJ1-1
v_call: TRBV27
d_call: -

cdr3_aa: CASSLKNRGPGGHTF
cdr3_nt: TGTGCCAGCAGCCTCAAAAACCGGGGGCCTGGGGGCCACACCTTC
clone_size: -
j_call: TRBJ1-2
v_call: TRBV7-9
d_call: -

cdr3_aa: CASSLKQGNTEAFF
cdr3_nt: TGCGCCAGCAGCTTAAAACAGGGGAACACTGAAGCTTTCTTT
clone_size: -
j_call: TRBJ1-1
v_call: TRBV5-1
d_call: -

cdr3_aa: CASSQDGGTGELFF
cdr3_nt: TGTGCCAGCAGCCAAGATGGGGGCACCGGGGAGCTGTTTTTT
clone_size: few
j_call: TRBJ2-2
v_call: TRBV3-1
d_call: -

cdr3_aa: CASSQDQGQGEGYTF
cdr3_nt: TGTGCCAGCAGCCAAGATCAAGGGCAGGGAGAGGGCTACACCTTC
clone_size: many
j_call: TRBJ1-2
v_call: TRBV3-1
d_call: -

cdr3_aa: CSVSGVNQPQHF
cdr3_nt: TGCAGCGTTTCGGGGGTCAATCAGCCCCAGCATTTT
clone_size: many
j_call: TRBJ1-5
v_call: TRBV29-1
d_call: -

cdr3_aa: CASSGVGTGHNEQFF
cdr3_nt: TGCGCCAGCAGTGGTGTGGGTACAGGCCACAATGAGCAGTTCTTC
clone_size: few
j_call: TRBJ2-1
v_call: TRBV10-1
d_call: -

cdr3_aa: CASSSGQNSYNSPLHF
cdr3_nt: TGTGCCAGCAGTTCGGGACAAAACTCCTATAATTCACCCCTCCACTTT
clone_size: -
j_call: TRBJ1-6
v_call: TRBV6-5
d_call: -

cdr3_aa: CASSLASLSGARATNEKLFF
cdr3_nt: TGCGCCAGCAGCTTGGCGTCGCTTTCCGGAGCTCGAGCAACTAATGAAAAACTGTTTTTT
clone_size: many
j_call: TRBJ1-4
v_call: TRBV5-1
d_call: -

cdr3_aa: CAALASVSNEQFF
cdr3_nt: TGTGCCGCTTTAGCCAGCGTTTCCAATGAGCAGTTCTTC
clone_size: -
j_call: TRBJ2-1
v_call: TRBV10-3
d_call: -

cdr3_aa: CASKDRGNQPQHF
cdr3_nt: TGTGCCAGCAAGGACAGGGGCAATCAGCCCCAGCATTTT
clone_size: few
j_call: TRBJ1-5
v_call: TRBV6-2/TRBV6-3
d_call: TRBD1

cdr3_aa: CAWSIAGGETQYF
cdr3_nt: TGTGCCTGGAGCATAGCGGGAGGGGAGACCCAGTACTTC
clone_size: few
j_call: TRBJ2-5
v_call: TRBV30
d_call: TRBD2

cdr3_aa: CASSPALQGVGYTF
cdr3_nt: TGTGCCAGCAGCCCGGCCCTCCAGGGTGTTGGCTACACCTTC
clone_size: many
j_call: TRBJ1-2
v_call: TRBV5-6
d_call: -

cdr3_aa: CASSFFGTGYYEQFF
cdr3_nt: TGTGCCAGCAGCTTTTTCGGGACAGGGTATTATGAGCAGTTCTTC
clone_size: -
j_call: TRBJ2-1
v_call: TRBV13
d_call: TRBD1

cdr3_aa: CASSVADRDGTDTQYF
cdr3_nt: TGTGCCAGCAGCGTAGCCGACAGGGATGGCACAGATACGCAGTATTTT
clone_size: -
j_call: TRBJ2-3
v_call: TRBV9
d_call: TRBD1